These T cell receptor beta chains were read from a single sample in a study of T cells in localized non-small cell lung cancer. This table comes from immunoSEQ multiplex PCR, and its TCRdb copy is limited to in-frame clones, with some not included. The data show some 13,000 clones, with around 84% seen just once and approximately 30% held by the top ten. This specimen consisted of peripheral blood, obtained before any cancer treatment. These TCRs come from a male donor aged 60 or over with stage I squamous cell lung carcinoma. Both conserved end residues are part of each CDR3. Each record gives: CDR3 protein, clone size, CDR3 length, V gene. Size values are once, few and many counts, or a class for expanded clones, and some rows have none.

CASSRGLQETQYF	.	13	TRBV2
CASSQSGHSAPGNTIYF	.	17	TRBV4-1
CAWSVRRSSYEQYF	once	14	TRBV30
CASSLRLSYNEQFF	.	14	TRBV5-4
CASSGDLAGGDNEQFF	once	16	TRBV9
CASSPTSGREKAETQYF	.	17	TRBV5-1
CASSLAGIEPQHF	.	13	TRBV5-1
CASSLGNSGNTIYF	.	14	TRBV7-9
CASRPGLGELFF	.	12	TRBV4-1
CASSSPSGVGLDTQYF	.	16	TRBV28
CASSEREYSNQPQHF	.	15	TRBV2
CASAGGDSNQPQHF	once	14	TRBV25-1
CASSWDVSSYNEQFF	.	15	TRBV9
CASSKLGVQALASDEQYF	.	18	TRBV5-1
CASSLDVGTNNEQFF	.	15	TRBV11-1
CASSYSEGQRSSPLHF	.	16	TRBV6-5
CASSESGLNEQFF	.	13	TRBV10-1
CASISSGRKGNEQFF	.	15	TRBV7-9
CASSSSGNTEAFF	.	13	TRBV7-9
CAWSGWGTGELFF	.	13	TRBV30
CASSQEGQGGSYEQYF	.	16	TRBV4-1
CASRKDSSYTEAFF	.	14	TRBV6-1
CAIRDDRGGQPQHF	.	14	TRBV10-3
CASSDGGGINTEAFF	.	15	TRBV6-1
CASSFSQGGEKLFF	.	14	TRBV27
CATRGQATGELFF	.	13	TRBV15
CASSQILTDNEQFF	.	14	TRBV4-1
CASSLGGRNSYNEQFF	.	16	TRBV5-4
CASSFPSGEQYF	.	12	TRBV5-1
CASRGGQETQYF	.	12	TRBV6-1
CAISGDSWEINEQFF	.	15	TRBV10-3
CAINEGQLYGYTF	.	13	TRBV10-3
CASSFRGQERGYTF	once	14	TRBV11-2
CSAAVAFF	.	8	TRBV20-1
CAIGGVNTGELFF	.	13	TRBV10-3
CASSLSDLNTGELFF	few	15	TRBV7-9
CASSLETGPYEQYF	.	14	TRBV5-1
CASSKDRGPLNTEAFF	.	16	TRBV19
CASSPPGMFKTQYF	.	14	TRBV5-4
CSARGGDEQFF	.	11	TRBV20-1
CASSSLPVASGSSYNEQFF	.	19	TRBV5-1
CASGSTYEQYF	few	11	TRBV27
CASRSPGRSYEQYF	once	14	TRBV5-5
CATAEGAAQYF	.	11	TRBV10-3